The 23 T cell receptor beta chains below come from one sample, sequenced in a study of OX40 agonist ivuxolimab in advanced cancers. Receptor amplification or capture employed the immunoSEQ multiplex PCR assay. This immuneACCESS table, as held by TCRdb, lists in-frame sequences with V and J called but not all clones. Of the missing ones, under half trace to an unresolved V gene in checked studies; the others have no known cause. For this sample there are roughly 32,000 clones; about 90% appear just once. The ten largest clones take up around 3.8% of the sample. The sample in question was CD4+ or CD8+ T cells sorted from blood, obtained in a trial of the OX40 agonist ivuxolimab. These receptors were obtained from an adult with an advanced solid tumor such as melanoma, head and neck, liver or kidney cancer.

The chain employs TRBV7-2 and TRBJ1-3; TRBD1 is a possible D gene (5 bases). The germline gives CDR1 SGHTA, CDR2 FQGNSA. V was cut by 1 base and J by 3 bases, with 10 bases left in between. The CDR3 loop spans 15 amino acids. The CDR3 sequence is CASSLVPGVGNTIYF. The CDR3 coding sequence is TGTGCCAGCAGCTTAGTCCCGGGGGTTGGAAACACCATATATTTT.

The chain links TRBV28 to TRBJ1-1; TRBD1 agrees at 11 bases. The ends lost 7 bases at V and 5 bases at J; junction bases unmatched: 9. CDR3 length: 15 residues. In germline, CDR1 is MDHEN, CDR2 SYDVKM. DNA of the CDR3: TGTGCCAGCACCAACGGGGACAGGGGGACGACTGAAGCTTTCTTT. Its protein product is CASTNGDRGTTEAFF.

In this sample, this clone turned up a few times. J is TRBJ2-2 and V is TRBV2, with D hard to call. V shed 5 bases and J shed 4 bases, with 11 bases lying between them. Germline V gene sequence: CDR1 SNHLY, CDR2 FYNNEI. The CDR3 runs to 14 residues. Here the CDR3 DNA reads TGTGCCAGCAGTTGGCGATCTAGCACCGGGGAGCTGTTTTTT. It encodes CASSWRSSTGELFF.

CDR3 in amino acids: CASSMREHEQYF. The CDR3 DNA follows: TGTGCCAGTAGTATGAGGGAACACGAGCAGTACTTC. This chain links TRBV19 with TRBJ2-5; a possible D gene is TRBD2 (5 bases). The last part of the DNA fits TRBJ2-7 better; the J call may be wrong. The V gene's germline CDR1 is LNHDA and CDR2 SQIVND (reference sequence). The CDR3 contains 12 residues.

V gene TRBV30 combines with J gene TRBJ1-2, with 8 bases aligning to TRBD1. J lost 7 bases, V lost 3 bases, and 7 bases had no gene match. The CDR3 has 13 amino acids. Germline V gene lookup returns CDR1 GTSNPN and CDR2 SVGIG (reference sequence). CDR3 sequence reads: CAWSPTGDLGYTF. CDR3 DNA: TGTGCCTGGAGCCCGACAGGGGACCTTGGCTACACCTTC.

The J gene is TRBJ2-2, the V gene TRBV6-5; D is perhaps TRBD1 (5 bases). Trimming took off 6 bases at V and 6 bases at J, with 14 bases between the two ends. Germline V gene sequence: CDR1 MNHEY, CDR2 SVGAGI. The CDR3 runs to 14 residues. DNA of the CDR3: TGTGCCAGCAGACTCCTCCCAGGGTCCGGGGAGCTGTTTTTT. Translating it yields CASRLLPGSGELFF.

The genes are TRBV5-4 and TRBJ2-3; the D call may be TRBD1 or TRBD2 (5 bases each). CDR1 SGHNT and CDR2 YYREEE come from the germline V gene (reference sequence). Between the trimmed V and J ends, which lost 4 bases and 4 bases, there was a span of 16 bases. This CDR3 spans 15 amino acids. DNA of the CDR3: TGTGCCAGCAGCCCCGGGACGGACCTCGCAGATACGCAGTATTTT. Protein sequence: CASSPGTDLADTQYF. Filled out from reference TRBV5-4 and TRBJ2-3, the complete variable domain reads ETGVTQSPTHLIKTRGQQVTLRCSSQSGHNTVSWYQQALGQGPQFIFQYYREEENGRGNFPPRFSGLQFPNYSSELNVNALELDDSALYLCASSPGTDLADTQYFGPGTRLTVL.

The chain uses TRBV5-1 and TRBJ2-2; 12 nucleotides match TRBD2. V was pared by 2 bases and J by 4 bases, with 3 bases of the junction left unmatched. The germline CDR1 and CDR2 sequences are SGHRS and YFSETQ. This CDR3 has 16 amino acids. CDR3 amino acids: CASSLPGLAGTGELFF. CDR3 bases: TGCGCCAGCAGCTTACCGGGACTAGCGGGCACCGGGGAGCTGTTTTTT.

This sequence joins TRBV4-2 and TRBJ2-7, with a tentative D call TRBD2 (6 bases). Trimming removed 3 bases at V and 0 bases at J, with 12 bases between. Per germline, CDR1 LGHNA and CDR2 YNFKEQ. The CDR3 spans 15 residues. Written as DNA, the CDR3 is TGTGCCAGCAGCCACACTAGCTCAAGCTCCTACGAGCAGTACTTC. Protein sequence: CASSHTSSSSYEQYF.

The chain is built from TRBV19 and TRBJ1-1; D is uncertain. Looked up from germline, CDR1 is LNHDA and CDR2 is SQIVND (reference sequence). This CDR3 comprises 12 residues. V lost 5 bases, J lost 1 base, and 5 bases lay in between. The CDR3 DNA sequence: TGTGCCAGTAGTTACAGGAACACTGAAGCTTTCTTT. It is translated as CASSYRNTEAFF. Full variable domain (remainder filled in from reference TRBV19 and TRBJ1-1): DGGITQSPKYLFRKEGQNVTLSCEQNLNHDAMYWYRQDPGQGLRLIYYSQIVNDFQKGDIAEGYSVSREKKESFPLTVTSAQKNPTAFYLCASSYRNTEAFFGQGTRLTVV.

V and J are TRBV2 and TRBJ1-6; perhaps TRBD1 as D (6 bases). The V gene's germline CDR1 is SNHLY and CDR2 FYNNEI. The CDR3 extends over 18 amino acids. The V gene lost 3 bases and the J gene lost 5 bases, with 20 bases spanning the gap. This chain's CDR3 is CASSDDTGTRGDNSPLHF. The CDR3 DNA is TGTGCCAGCAGTGATGATACGGGGACAAGGGGGGATAATTCACCCCTCCACTTT. Combining the CDR3 with reference TRBV2 and TRBJ1-6 gives the whole variable domain EPEVTQTPSHQVTQMGQEVILRCVPISNHLYFYWYRQILGQKVEFLVSFYNNEISEKSEIFDDQFSVERPDGSNFTLKIRSTKLEDSAMYFCASSDDTGTRGDNSPLHFGNGTRLTVT.

The chain recombines TRBV10-2 with TRBJ2-1; 10 bases map to TRBD2. This CDR3 is 14 amino acids long. J lost 4 bases, V lost 8 bases, and 5 bases had no gene match. CDR1 and CDR2 (germline): WSHSY, SAAADI. The CDR3 region is CASQSGRVYNEQFF. The CDR3 DNA reads as TGCGCCAGCCAGAGCGGGAGGGTATACAATGAGCAGTTCTTC.

The chain couples TRBV20-1 to TRBJ2-5; no reliable D call. Germline V gene lookup returns CDR1 DFQATT and CDR2 SNEGSKA (reference sequence). V dropped 3 bases and J dropped 5 bases, with 7 bases sitting between them. CDR3 length: 11 residues. In DNA, the CDR3 is TGCAGTGCTAGTGGTTGGGAGACCCAGTACTTC. Its protein product is CSASGWETQYF.

The chain couples TRBV6-5 to TRBJ1-2, with TRBD1 matching over 8 bases. This CDR3 is built from 15 residues. In germline, CDR1 is MNHEY, CDR2 SVGAGI. Trimming at V came to 6 bases and at J to 3 bases, leaving 9 bases not matched to a gene. CDR3 bases: TGTGCCAGCAGCAGAGAACAGGGGGGGGACTATGGCTACACCTTC. Its translation is CASSREQGGDYGYTF.

This chain connects TRBV5-4 to TRBJ2-5; D is possibly TRBD1 (5 bases). CDR3 length: 13 residues. Trimming removed 2 bases from V and 5 bases from J, with 10 bases in between. Per the germline V gene, CDR1 is SGHNT and CDR2 is YYREEE (reference sequence). The CDR3 nucleotides read TGTGCCAGCAGCTTTACAGGAGAGGAGACCCAGTACTTC. Its translation is CASSFTGEETQYF.

The chain carries TRBV18 and TRBJ2-7; 7 bases map to TRBD1. CDR1 KGHSH and CDR2 LQKENI come from the germline V gene. The V gene end was trimmed by 4 bases and the J gene end by 5 bases; junction bases not matched to a gene: 8. This CDR3 spans 14 amino acids. This CDR3 is CASSRETGNHEQYF. CDR3 DNA sequence: TGTGCCAGCTCACGAGAGACAGGGAACCACGAGCAGTACTTC.

V gene TRBV30 combines with J gene TRBJ2-2; D remains unclear. In germline, CDR1 is GTSNPN, CDR2 SVGIG (reference sequence). The V end was cut by 2 bases, the J end by 3 bases, with 10 bases between. CDR3 length equals 14 residues. The CDR3 DNA follows: TGTGCCTGGAGTCAGCGCTGGGACACCGGGGAGCTGTTTTTT. Its translation: CAWSQRWDTGELFF.

V is TRBV4-1 and J is TRBJ2-7, with D tentatively TRBD1 or TRBD2 (5 bases each). Trimming removed 3 bases at V and 2 bases at J, with 23 bases between. Germline V gene sequence: CDR1 MGHRA, CDR2 YSYEKL. The CDR3 is made up of 18 amino acids. For the CDR3, the DNA is TGCGCCAGCAGCCATTACATTAACACCGGGACCGAAACCTACGAGCAGTACTTC. It encodes CASSHYINTGTETYEQYF.

The chain couples TRBV2 to TRBJ2-2; 7 nucleotides line up with TRBD1. This CDR3 region has 13 residues. The V gene end was trimmed by 7 bases and the J gene end by 3 bases; junction bases not matched to a gene: 2. Germline-derived CDR1 and CDR2 are SNHLY and FYNNEI. CDR3: CASKTGYTGELFF. CDR3 DNA sequence: TGTGCCAGCAAGACAGGGTACACCGGGGAGCTGTTTTTT.

The chain uses TRBV28 and TRBJ2-5; 9 bases are a match to TRBD1. The J call may be wrong; the DNA end is better matched by TRBJ2-7. The germline V gene has CDR1 MDHEN and CDR2 SYDVKM. CDR3 length equals 14 residues. The CDR3 loop reads CASNFPGQGFEQYF. CDR3 sequence (DNA): TGTGCCAGCAACTTCCCGGGACAGGGATTCGAGCAGTACTTC.

This chain uses TRBV7-2 with TRBJ2-7; the D call may be TRBD1 or TRBD2 (6 bases each). This CDR3 has 15 residues. Trimming removed 0 bases at V and 3 bases at J, with 12 bases between. Germline V gene data show CDR1 as SGHTA and CDR2 as FQGNSA. The CDR3, as DNA: TGTGCCAGCAGCTTAGCGCAGGGGACTTTCTACGAGCAGTACTTC. Its translation: CASSLAQGTFYEQYF. Full variable domain (missing parts from reference TRBV7-2 and TRBJ2-7): GAGVSQSPSNKVTEKGKDVELRCDPISGHTALYWYRQSLGQGLEFLIYFQGNSAPDKSGLPSDRFSAERTGGSVSTLTIQRTQQEDSAVYLCASSLAQGTFYEQYFGPGTRLTVT.

V usage is TRBV6-6 and J usage is TRBJ1-3; a possible D gene is TRBD1 (5 bases). V dropped 9 bases and J dropped 3 bases, with 15 bases sitting between them. From germline, CDR1 is MNHNY and CDR2 SVGAGI (reference sequence). The CDR3 has 14 residues. CDR3: CASGQKGYGNTIYF. In nucleotides, the CDR3 is TGTGCCAGTGGGCAAAAGGGGTATGGAAACACCATATATTTT.

The V gene is TRBV19, the J gene TRBJ1-5; D gene uncertain. V gave up 1 base and J gave up 5 bases, with 15 bases separating them. The CDR3 has 16 residues. The germline V gene has CDR1 LNHDA and CDR2 SQIVND (reference sequence). The DNA of the CDR3 is TGTGCCAGTAGTATAGTCTGGACGGTATTAGATCAGCCCCAGCATTTT. Protein: CASSIVWTVLDQPQHF.